The present T cell receptor (beta chain) was sequenced within a study of shared clonotypes between healthy human individuals. This clone was observed at least ten times. Its antigen is not known. Notes on the study in general: Clonotype sharing among the donors was expected to vary with sequencing depth.

The repertoire was sequenced with immunoSEQ multiplex PCR; TCRdb's copy has only in-frame clones and lacks some. This sample has about 510,000 clones, with approximately 85% found just once. Germline V gives CDR1 SGHRS, CDR2 YFSETQ. Trimming left V 3 bases short and J 6 bases short, with 16 bases between. The CDR3 extends over 15 amino acids. The TCR originated in a middle-aged woman in good health. Some clones in this sample may be carry-over from other donors' samples. Sequenced material: PBMCs. The chain carries TRBV5-1 and TRBJ2-1; D may be TRBD2 (5 bases). The CDR3 loop reads CASSSGLPSTNEQFF. DNA of the CDR3: TGCGCCAGCAGCTCAGGACTCCCCTCGACCAATGAGCAGTTCTTC.